This T cell receptor beta chain originates from a study of shared clonotypes between healthy human individuals. The CDR3 loop spans 14 amino acids. Germline V gives CDR1 KGHSH, CDR2 LQKENI. Trimming shortened V by 3 bases and J by 10 bases, and 18 bases separated the two germline ends. Participating donors were healthy, HIV-negative adults free of recent acute infections or vaccinations. Using immunoSEQ multiplex PCR, the repertoire was profiled, and TCRdb retains in-frame clones only, with some absent. The sample shows about 1.5 million clones, approximately 98% of them seen only once. This sequence joins TRBV18 and TRBJ1-1; possibly TRBD1 for D (6 bases). This TCR came from a man aged 25-45 years in good health. The sequenced sample was naive CD4+ T cells sorted from blood. The subset is: CD45RA+ positively selected. CDR3 sequence reads: CASSPPRDIGVAFF. The DNA of the CDR3 is TGTGCCAGCTCACCCCCACGGGACATCGGGGTAGCTTTCTTT.